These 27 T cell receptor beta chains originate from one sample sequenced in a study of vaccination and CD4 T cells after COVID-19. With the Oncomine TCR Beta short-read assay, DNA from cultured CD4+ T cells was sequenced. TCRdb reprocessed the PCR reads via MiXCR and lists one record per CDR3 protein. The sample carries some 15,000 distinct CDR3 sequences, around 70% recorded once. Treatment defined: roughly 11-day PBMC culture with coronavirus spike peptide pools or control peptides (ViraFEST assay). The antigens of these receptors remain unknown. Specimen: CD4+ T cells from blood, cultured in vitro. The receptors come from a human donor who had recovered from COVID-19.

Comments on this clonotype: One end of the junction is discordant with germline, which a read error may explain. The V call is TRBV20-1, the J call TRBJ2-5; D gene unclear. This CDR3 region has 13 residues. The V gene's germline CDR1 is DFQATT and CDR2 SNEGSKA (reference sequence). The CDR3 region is CSARAQLQETQYF. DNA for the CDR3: TGTAGTGCTAGAGCCCAACTACAAGAGACCCAGTACTTC.

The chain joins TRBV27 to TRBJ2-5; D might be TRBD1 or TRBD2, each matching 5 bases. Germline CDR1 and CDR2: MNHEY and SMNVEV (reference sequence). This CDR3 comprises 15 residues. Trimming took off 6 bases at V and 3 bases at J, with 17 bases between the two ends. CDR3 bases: TGTGCCAGCAGCCTGACGGGGCTAGTCAAAGAGACCCAGTACTTC. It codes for CASSLTGLVKETQYF.

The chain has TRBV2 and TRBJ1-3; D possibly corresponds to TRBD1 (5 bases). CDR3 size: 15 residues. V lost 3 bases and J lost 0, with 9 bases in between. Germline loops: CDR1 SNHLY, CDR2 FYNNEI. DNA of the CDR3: TGTGCCAGCAGTGACCCAGGGAGCTCTGGAAACACCATATATTTT. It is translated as CASSDPGSSGNTIYF.

Written as DNA, the CDR3 is TGTGCCAGCAGTCCCGGGACGGCTGGGGGGGCCCAGTACTTC. Protein sequence: CASSPGTAGGAQYF. The J gene is TRBJ2-5, the V gene TRBV12-3 or TRBV12-4; TRBD2 agrees at 7 bases. J gave up 9 bases and V 5 bases, and 12 bases lay outside the gene matches. The CDR3 contains 14 residues.

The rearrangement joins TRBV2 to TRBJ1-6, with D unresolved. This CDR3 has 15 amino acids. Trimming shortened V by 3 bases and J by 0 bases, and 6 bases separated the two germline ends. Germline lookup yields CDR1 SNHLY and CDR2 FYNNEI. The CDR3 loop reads CASSEGYSYNSPLHF. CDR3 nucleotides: TGTGCCAGCAGTGAGGGTTACTCCTATAATTCACCCCTCCACTTT. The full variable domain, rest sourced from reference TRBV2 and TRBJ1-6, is EPEVTQTPSHQVTQMGQEVILRCVPISNHLYFYWYRQILGQKVEFLVSFYNNEISEKSEIFDDQFSVERPDGSNFTLKIRSTKLEDSAMYFCASSEGYSYNSPLHFGNGTRLTVT.

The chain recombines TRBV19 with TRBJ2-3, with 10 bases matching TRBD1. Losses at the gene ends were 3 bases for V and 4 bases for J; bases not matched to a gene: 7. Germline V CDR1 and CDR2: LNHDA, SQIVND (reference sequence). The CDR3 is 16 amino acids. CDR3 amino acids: CASSMWRDRGADTQYF. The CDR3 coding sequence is TGTGCCAGTAGTATGTGGAGGGACAGGGGCGCAGATACGCAGTATTTT.

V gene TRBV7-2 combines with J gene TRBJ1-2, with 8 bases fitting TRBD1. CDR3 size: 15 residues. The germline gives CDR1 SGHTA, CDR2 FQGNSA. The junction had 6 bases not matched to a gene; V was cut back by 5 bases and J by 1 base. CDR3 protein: CASSQQGEINYGYTF. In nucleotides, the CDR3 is TGTGCCAGCAGCCAACAGGGGGAAATTAACTATGGCTACACCTTC.

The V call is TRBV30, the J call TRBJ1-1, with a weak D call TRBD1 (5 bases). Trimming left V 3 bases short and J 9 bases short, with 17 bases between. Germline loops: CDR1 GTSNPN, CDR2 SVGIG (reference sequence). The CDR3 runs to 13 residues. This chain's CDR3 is CAWSEGGAPKAFF. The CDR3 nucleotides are TGTGCCTGGAGCGAGGGCGGGGCTCCTAAAGCTTTCTTT.

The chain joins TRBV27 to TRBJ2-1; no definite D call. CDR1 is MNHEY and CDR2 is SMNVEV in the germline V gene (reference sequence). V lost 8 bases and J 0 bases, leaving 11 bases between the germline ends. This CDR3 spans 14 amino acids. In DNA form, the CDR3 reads TGTGCCAGCGGGTTGAGAAACTCCTACAATGAGCAGTTCTTC. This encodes CASGLRNSYNEQFF.

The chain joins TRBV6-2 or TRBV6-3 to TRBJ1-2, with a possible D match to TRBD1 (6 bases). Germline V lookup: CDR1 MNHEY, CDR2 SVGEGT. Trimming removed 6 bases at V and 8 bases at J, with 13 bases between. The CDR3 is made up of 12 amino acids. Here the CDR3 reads CASRAGTRGYTF. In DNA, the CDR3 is TGTGCCAGCAGAGCCGGGACAAGGGGCTACACCTTC.

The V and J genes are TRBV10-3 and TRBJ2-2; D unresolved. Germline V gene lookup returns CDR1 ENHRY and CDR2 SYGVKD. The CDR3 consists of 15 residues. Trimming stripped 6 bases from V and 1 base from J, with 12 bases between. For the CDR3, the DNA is TGTGCCATCAGACTCATTGACTTGAACACCGGGGAGCTGTTTTTT. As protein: CAIRLIDLNTGELFF.

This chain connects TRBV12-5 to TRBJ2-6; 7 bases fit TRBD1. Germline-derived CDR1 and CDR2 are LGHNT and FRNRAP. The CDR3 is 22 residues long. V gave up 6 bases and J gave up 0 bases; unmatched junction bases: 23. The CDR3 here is CASGIRGWGQRTFGSGANVLTF. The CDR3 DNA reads TGTGCTAGTGGCATCCGGGGATGGGGACAGAGGACTTTCGGCTCTGGGGCCAACGTCCTGACTTTC.

Here the CDR3 DNA reads TGCAGTGCTAGAAAGACAGGGATTTACACTGAAGCTTTCTTT. The encoded protein is CSARKTGIYTEAFF. The V and J genes are TRBV20-1 and TRBJ1-1; 7 bases are a match to TRBD1. With V trimmed by 2 bases and J by 3 bases, 6 bases remained unmatched. The CDR3 runs to 14 residues. Germline assignment: CDR1 DFQATT and CDR2 SNEGSKA (reference sequence).

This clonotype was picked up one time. The CDR3 DNA follows: TGCGCCAGCAGCTTGGCCGTGGGGGGCGTATGGGGAGAGACCCAGTACTTC. Amino acid sequence: CASSLAVGGVWGETQYF. The J gene is TRBJ2-5, the V gene TRBV5-1, with D perhaps being TRBD1 or TRBD2 (6 bases each). The CDR3 consists of 17 residues. Per germline, CDR1 SGHRS and CDR2 YFSETQ. The V end was cut by 0 bases, the J end by 4 bases, with 19 bases between.

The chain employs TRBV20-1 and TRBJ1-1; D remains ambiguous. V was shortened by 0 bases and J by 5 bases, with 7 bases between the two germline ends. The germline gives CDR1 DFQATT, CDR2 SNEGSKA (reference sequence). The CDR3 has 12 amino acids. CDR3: CSAREKATEAFF. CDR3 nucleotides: TGCAGTGCTAGAGAGAAAGCGACTGAAGCTTTCTTT.

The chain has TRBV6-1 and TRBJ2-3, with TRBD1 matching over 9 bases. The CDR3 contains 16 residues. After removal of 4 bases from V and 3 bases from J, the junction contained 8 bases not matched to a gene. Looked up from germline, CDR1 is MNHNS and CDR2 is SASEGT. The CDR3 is CASSARTGDGTDTQYF. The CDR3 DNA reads TGTGCCAGCAGTGCTCGGACAGGGGATGGAACAGATACGCAGTATTTT.

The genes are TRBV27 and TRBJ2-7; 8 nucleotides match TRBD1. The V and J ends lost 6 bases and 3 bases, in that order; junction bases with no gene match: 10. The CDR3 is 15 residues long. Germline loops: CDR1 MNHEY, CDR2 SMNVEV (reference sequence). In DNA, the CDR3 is TGTGCCAGCAGACCCCTCCGGGACAGGAACTACGAGCAGTACTTC. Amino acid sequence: CASRPLRDRNYEQYF.

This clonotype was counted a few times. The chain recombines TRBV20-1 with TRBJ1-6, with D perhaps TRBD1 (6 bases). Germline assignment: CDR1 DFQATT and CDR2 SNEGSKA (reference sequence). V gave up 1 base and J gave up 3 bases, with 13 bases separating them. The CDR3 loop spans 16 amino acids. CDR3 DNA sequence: TGCAGTGCTAGAGCCTTGGGGGGCCTCTATAATTCACCCCTCCACTTT. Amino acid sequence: CSARALGGLYNSPLHF.

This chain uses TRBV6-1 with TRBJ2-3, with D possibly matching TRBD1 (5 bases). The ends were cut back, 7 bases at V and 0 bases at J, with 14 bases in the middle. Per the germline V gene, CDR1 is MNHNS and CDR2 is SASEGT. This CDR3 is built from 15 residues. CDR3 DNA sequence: TGTGCCAGCACTTGGACACTTTCTAGCACAGATACGCAGTATTTT. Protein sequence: CASTWTLSSTDTQYF.

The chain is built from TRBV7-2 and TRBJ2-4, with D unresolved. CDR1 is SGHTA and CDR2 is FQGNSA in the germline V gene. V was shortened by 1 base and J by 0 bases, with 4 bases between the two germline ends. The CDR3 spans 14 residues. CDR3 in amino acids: CASSLGLAKNIQYF. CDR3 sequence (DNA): TGTGCCAGCAGCTTAGGGCTAGCCAAAAACATTCAGTACTTC.

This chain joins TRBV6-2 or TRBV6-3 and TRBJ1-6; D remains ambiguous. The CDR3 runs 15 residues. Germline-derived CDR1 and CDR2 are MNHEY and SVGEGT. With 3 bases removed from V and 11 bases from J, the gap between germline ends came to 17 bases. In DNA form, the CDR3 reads TGTGCCAGCAGTTATCCTGTCCCGGGTGGGGCACCCCTCCACTTT. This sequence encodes CASSYPVPGGAPLHF.

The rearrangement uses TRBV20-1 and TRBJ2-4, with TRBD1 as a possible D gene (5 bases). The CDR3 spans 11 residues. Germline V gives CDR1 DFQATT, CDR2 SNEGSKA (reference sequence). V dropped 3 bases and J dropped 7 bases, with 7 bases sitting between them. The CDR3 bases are TGCAGTGCTAGCCCAGGGAACATTCAGTACTTC. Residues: CSASPGNIQYF.

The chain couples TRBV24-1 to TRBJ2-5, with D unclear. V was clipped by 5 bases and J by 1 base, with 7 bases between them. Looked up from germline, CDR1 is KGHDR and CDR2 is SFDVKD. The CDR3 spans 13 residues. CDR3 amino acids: CATSGGSQETQYF. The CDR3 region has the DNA TGTGCCACCAGTGGTGGCTCCCAAGAGACCCAGTACTTC.

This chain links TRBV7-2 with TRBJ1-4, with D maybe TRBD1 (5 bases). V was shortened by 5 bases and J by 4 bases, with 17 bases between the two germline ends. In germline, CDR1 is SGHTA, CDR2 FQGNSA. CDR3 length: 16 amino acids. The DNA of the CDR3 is TGTGCCAGCAGCGTGGGGGGACGAGTAAATAATGAAAAACTGTTTTTT. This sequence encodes CASSVGGRVNNEKLFF. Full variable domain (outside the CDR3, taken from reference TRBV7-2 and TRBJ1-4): GAGVSQSPSNKVTEKGKDVELRCDPISGHTALYWYRQSLGQGLEFLIYFQGNSAPDKSGLPSDRFSAERTGGSVSTLTIQRTQQEDSAVYLCASSVGGRVNNEKLFFGSGTQLSVL.

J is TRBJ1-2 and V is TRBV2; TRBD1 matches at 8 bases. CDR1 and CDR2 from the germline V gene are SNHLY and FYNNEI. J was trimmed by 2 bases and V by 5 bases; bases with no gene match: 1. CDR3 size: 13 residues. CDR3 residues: CASSPGGNYGYTF. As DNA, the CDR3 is TGTGCCAGCAGTCCAGGGGGCAACTATGGCTACACCTTC. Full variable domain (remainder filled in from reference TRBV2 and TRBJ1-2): EPEVTQTPSHQVTQMGQEVILRCVPISNHLYFYWYRQILGQKVEFLVSFYNNEISEKSEIFDDQFSVERPDGSNFTLKIRSTKLEDSAMYFCASSPGGNYGYTFGSGTRLTVV.

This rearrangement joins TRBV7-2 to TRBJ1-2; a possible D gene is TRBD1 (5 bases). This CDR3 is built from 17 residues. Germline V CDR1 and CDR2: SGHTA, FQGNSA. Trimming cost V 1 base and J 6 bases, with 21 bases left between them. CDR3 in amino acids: CASSLEAGWEMKDGYTF. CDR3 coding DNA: TGTGCCAGCAGCTTAGAGGCAGGGTGGGAGATGAAGGATGGCTACACCTTC.

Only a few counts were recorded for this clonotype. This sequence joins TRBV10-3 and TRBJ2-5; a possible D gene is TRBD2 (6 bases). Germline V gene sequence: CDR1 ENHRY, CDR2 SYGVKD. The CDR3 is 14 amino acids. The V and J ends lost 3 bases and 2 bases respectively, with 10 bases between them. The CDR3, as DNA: TGTGCCATCAGTGACCTCGGGGGTCAAGAGACCCAGTACTTC. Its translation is CAISDLGGQETQYF.